The 18 T cell receptor beta chains below were found in one sample sequenced in a study of T-cell reconstitution after alpha-beta-depleted transplantation in children. TCRbeta library preparation incorporated unique molecular identifiers. TCRdb reprocessed the PCR reads with MiXCR, giving one entry per CDR3 protein. Of hundreds of thousands of distinct CDR3 sequences in the sample, 13% were seen once. The sample in question was PBMCs, obtained before TCRalphabeta/CD19-depleted stem cell transplant. Receptor source: a girl aged 2-10 years with congenital amegakaryocytic thrombocytopenia, due to receive a stem cell transplant.

This clonotype was recorded a few times. The chain joins TRBV7-2 to TRBJ1-1; D perhaps matches TRBD1 (5 bases). The CDR3 runs to 16 residues. V was pared by 4 bases and J by 1 base, with 16 bases between. Germline-derived CDR1 and CDR2 are SGHTA and FQGNSA. For the CDR3, the DNA is TGTGCCAGCAGCTCGTTACCGGGACGCTCGAACACTGAAGCTTTCTTT. Its translation: CASSSLPGRSNTEAFF.

This sequence joins TRBV5-4 and TRBJ1-1, with 8 positions matching TRBD1. Germline trimming cut 4 bases from V and 4 bases from J; bases unmatched to any gene: 12. Germline values: CDR1 SGHNT, CDR2 YYREEE (reference sequence). The CDR3 covers 16 residues. DNA of the CDR3: TGTGCCAGCAGCCTTACCGGGACAGGACGTGGCACTGAAGCTTTCTTT. This translates into CASSLTGTGRGTEAFF.

The V call is TRBV5-1, the J call TRBJ2-7, with no clear D. Trimming took off 3 bases at V and 4 bases at J, with 14 bases between the two ends. This CDR3 region has 14 residues. CDR1 is SGHRS, CDR2 YFSETQ, per germline. The CDR3, as DNA: TGCGCCAGCAGCTCATACAGTTCTACGTACGAGCAGTACTTC. It encodes CASSSYSSTYEQYF.

This clonotype has a handful of counts. The chain has TRBV20-1 and TRBJ2-2; possibly TRBD2 for D (5 bases). The CDR3 consists of 16 residues. V lost 5 bases to trimming and J lost 0 bases, with 16 bases between them. Germline V gene lookup returns CDR1 DFQATT and CDR2 SNEGSKA (reference sequence). CDR3 DNA sequence: TGCAGTGCTTTATCCTCCGGCGGGCCGAACACCGGGGAGCTGTTTTTT. Its protein is CSALSSGGPNTGELFF.

In this sample, this clonotype turned up a few times. This chain connects TRBV28 to TRBJ2-2, with D unresolved. Trimming stripped 7 bases from V and 5 bases from J, with 8 bases between. Germline lookup yields CDR1 MDHEN and CDR2 SYDVKM. CDR3 length equals 12 residues. The CDR3 DNA sequence: TGTGCCAGCACCCCCCGGACCGGGGAGCTGTTTTTT. Translated: CASTPRTGELFF. Supplemented by reference TRBV28 and TRBJ2-2, the full variable domain reads DVKVTQSSRYLVKRTGEKVFLECVQDMDHENMFWYRQDPGLGLRLIYFSYDVKMKEKGDIPEGYSVSREKKERFSLILESASTNQTSMYLCASTPRTGELFFGEGSRLTVL.

Ten or more counts support this clonotype. The chain carries TRBV25-1 and TRBJ2-7; 7 bases fit TRBD2. The V gene end was trimmed by 5 bases and the J gene end by 5 bases; junction bases not matched to a gene: 18. The CDR3 length is 17 residues. CDR1 and CDR2 from the germline V gene are MGHDK and SYGVNS. This CDR3 reads CASSIIRGRGSSDEQYF. CDR3 coding DNA: TGTGCCAGCAGTATCATCCGGGGCCGCGGGAGTAGTGACGAGCAGTACTTC.

The sample holds a few counts of this clonotype. The V call is TRBV30, the J call TRBJ2-1, with 7 bases identical to TRBD2. Per the germline V gene, CDR1 is GTSNPN and CDR2 is SVGIG (reference sequence). The V segment lost 1 base and the J segment 6 bases; nucleotides outside the gene matches: 6. The CDR3 has 14 amino acids. In nucleotides, the CDR3 is TGTGCCTGGAGTGGTGCTAGCGGACGCAATGAGCAGTTCTTC. This encodes CAWSGASGRNEQFF. Variable domain in full (rest from reference TRBV30 and TRBJ2-1): SQTIHQWPATLVQPVGSPLSLECTVEGTSNPNLYWYRQAAGRGLQLLFYSVGIGQISSEVPQNLSASRPQDRQFILSSKKLLLSDSGFYLCAWSGASGRNEQFFGPGTRLTVL.

The gene calls are TRBV6-5 and TRBJ2-2; D not resolved. Trimming left V 4 bases short and J 4 bases short, with 19 bases between. Germline V lookup: CDR1 MNHEY, CDR2 SVGAGI. This CDR3 has 17 residues. CDR3 nucleotides: TGTGCCAGCAGTTTCCCCCGCGGACGAAAATTCACCGGGGAGCTGTTTTTT. Residues: CASSFPRGRKFTGELFF.

In this sample, this clonotype turned up many times. This chain uses TRBV29-1 with TRBJ2-6; 14 bases map to TRBD2. The CDR3 has 17 amino acids. With V trimmed by 5 bases and J by 0 bases, 3 bases remained unmatched. CDR1 is SQVTM, CDR2 ANQGSEA, per germline. CDR3 amino acids: CSVSGTSGSSGANVLTF. The CDR3 DNA follows: TGCAGCGTTTCTGGGACTAGCGGGAGCTCTGGGGCCAACGTCCTGACTTTC.

This clonotype was seen repeatedly, ten times or more. This sequence joins TRBV20-1 and TRBJ2-1; 9 positions agree with TRBD2. V shed 3 bases, J shed 0 bases, and the junction held 9 bases outside the gene matches. Germline V gene data show CDR1 as DFQATT and CDR2 as SNEGSKA (reference sequence). This CDR3 is 17 amino acids long. The DNA for the CDR3 is TGCAGTGCTAGTCAGATTGGCGGGAGGGCCTCCTACAATGAGCAGTTCTTC. Translation gives CSASQIGGRASYNEQFF.

This sequence joins TRBV20-1 and TRBJ2-7, with 8 bases lining up with TRBD2. V gave up 0 bases and J gave up 6 bases; unmatched junction bases: 4. The CDR3 totals 13 residues. CDR1 is DFQATT, CDR2 SNEGSKA, per germline (reference sequence). This CDR3 is CSAREGSGIEQYF. CDR3 nucleotide sequence: TGCAGTGCTAGAGAGGGTAGCGGGATCGAGCAGTACTTC.

This clonotype occurred a few times. The gene calls are TRBV27 and TRBJ2-2; no definite D call. Germline V gene data show CDR1 as MNHEY and CDR2 as SMNVEV (reference sequence). V lost 4 bases to trimming and J lost 6 bases, with 9 bases between them. The CDR3 consists of 13 residues. The CDR3 region is CASSSGLSGELFF. The CDR3 DNA sequence: TGTGCCAGCAGTTCCGGGTTATCCGGGGAGCTGTTTTTT.

This rearrangement joins TRBV6-1 to TRBJ2-1; 11 bases fit TRBD1. Germline V gene lookup returns CDR1 MNHNS and CDR2 SASEGT. The CDR3 is 18 residues long. With 6 bases clipped from V and 9 bases from J, the junction kept 19 bases outside the gene matches. CDR3 nucleotide sequence: TGTGCCAGCAGGCGGGACAGGGGGAGGGTAGATCGTTTAGGTGAGCAGTTCTTC. Amino acid sequence: CASRRDRGRVDRLGEQFF.

The sample holds many counts of this clonotype. The genes are TRBV20-1 and TRBJ2-1, with 8 nucleotides matching TRBD1. CDR1 and CDR2 (germline): DFQATT, SNEGSKA (reference sequence). The V gene end was trimmed by 3 bases and the J gene end by 16 bases; junction bases not matched to a gene: 11. This CDR3 region has 12 residues. This CDR3 reads CSARPLRDRNFF. DNA of the CDR3: TGCAGTGCTAGGCCTCTCCGGGACAGGAATTTCTTC.

This clonotype was seen ten or more times. V is TRBV20-1 and J is TRBJ2-1, with D tentatively TRBD2 (5 bases). From germline, CDR1 is DFQATT and CDR2 SNEGSKA (reference sequence). Trimming stripped 3 bases from V and 0 bases from J, with 9 bases between. The CDR3 consists of 14 residues. CDR3 residues: CSASRGDSYNEQFF. For the CDR3, the DNA is TGCAGTGCTAGTCGGGGAGACTCCTACAATGAGCAGTTCTTC.

There are many counts of this clonotype. The rearrangement links TRBV20-1 to TRBJ2-3, with 13 bases that match TRBD2. The J segment lost 0 bases and the V segment lost 6 bases, leaving 0 bases of the junction unmatched. Germline lookup yields CDR1 DFQATT and CDR2 SNEGSKA (reference sequence). The CDR3 consists of 14 residues. CDR3 bases: TGCAGTGCGGGACTAGCGGGGAGCACAGATACGCAGTATTTT. Protein sequence: CSAGLAGSTDTQYF.

The V gene is TRBV20-1, the J gene TRBJ1-1; TRBD1 is a possible D gene (5 bases). The CDR3 runs to 13 residues. V lost 6 bases and J 1 base, leaving 12 bases between the germline ends. Germline V CDR1 and CDR2: DFQATT, SNEGSKA (reference sequence). Written as DNA, the CDR3 is TGCAGTGCCCATGTGAGGGGGAACACTGAAGCTTTCTTT. Translation gives CSAHVRGNTEAFF.

The sample holds many counts of this clonotype. The chain has TRBV20-1 and TRBJ2-1, with 15 bases that match TRBD2. The length of the CDR3 is 17 residues. CDR1 is DFQATT, CDR2 SNEGSKA, per germline (reference sequence). V trimming: 1 base; J trimming: 1 base; junction bases outside the gene matches: 2. This CDR3 reads CSARAGTSGRSYNEQFF. CDR3 nucleotides: TGCAGTGCTAGAGCCGGGACTAGCGGGAGGTCCTACAATGAGCAGTTCTTC.